This T cell receptor beta chain derives from a study of Ad26.COV2.S vaccination and SARS-CoV-2 variants. Turning to the study itself: The trial was COV1001 and the donor's arm was Ad26.COV2.S. Ad26.COV2.S given intramuscularly, once or twice 56 days apart.

With regard to this clone: The antigen remains unidentified.

From germline, CDR1 is LGHNA and CDR2 YSLEER. The V gene end was trimmed by 6 bases and the J gene end by 6 bases; junction bases not matched to a gene: 7. The CDR3 covers 14 residues. The protocol was immunoSEQ multiplex PCR, while the TCRdb copy is restricted to in-frame clones and leaves out a portion. Of fewer than 500,000 clones in the sample, around 90% are singletons; the top ten hold 12%. Study results and caveats: Non-spike TCR breadth was similar in vaccine and placebo recipients.

Treatment in this sample: some 20 received Ad26.COV2.S at low or high dose, single or two shots; about 5 received placebo; per-sample allocation not given. Sampling happened 63 days after the first vaccine or placebo injection. Expression of Wuhan-strain SARS-CoV-2 spike came from the Ad26 vector that formed the vaccine. The TCR originated in a person aged 18-65 years who received the Ad26.COV2.S COVID-19 vaccine or a placebo. The specimen was peripheral blood, collected in a trial of Ad26.COV2.S vaccine versus placebo. The chain employs TRBV4-3 and TRBJ2-1, with TRBD2 identical over 8 bases. The CDR3 sequence: CASRHGLATNEQFF. As DNA, the CDR3 is TGCGCCAGCAGACACGGACTAGCCACCAATGAGCAGTTCTTC.